A single sample gave rise to the 8 T cell receptor beta chains below, sequenced in a study of blood T cells in healthy people across ages (dated by TCRdb to the mid-2010s). The receptor library was made with 5' RACE. The instrument given in TCRdb is Illumina HiSeq 2500. A second PCR of about 6 to 11 cycles was run with a J-beta primer mix and a sample-barcoded 5' primer. TCRdb handled the public reads itself, with Q25 trimming in fastp and clone calling in MiXCR, and kept productive beta chains. Duplicate CDR3 protein sequences are folded into a single record with the most common DNA and genes. Across this sample there are roughly 410,000 distinct CDR3 sequences, with 45% to 60% seen only once. 45% to 65% of the sample is held by the ten biggest clonotypes. The sample was blood. These receptors were taken from a man in his sixties in good health.

This chain links TRBV3-1 with TRBJ1-6; no firm D call. From germline, CDR1 is LGHDT and CDR2 YNNKEL (reference sequence). The V end was cut by 1 base, the J end by 10 bases, with 11 bases between. The CDR3 length is 14 residues. CDR3 in DNA: TGTGCCAGCAGCCAAGTCGGAGGGAAATCACCCCTCCACTTT. This translates into CASSQVGGKSPLHF. The whole variable domain, remainder taken from reference TRBV3-1 and TRBJ1-6, is DTAVSQTPKYLVTQMGNDKSIKCEQNLGHDTMYWYKQDSKKFLKIMFSYNNKELIINETVPNRFSPKSPDKAHLNLHINSLELGDSAVYFCASSQVGGKSPLHFGNGTRLTVT.

J is TRBJ2-5 and V is TRBV29-1, with 7 bases identical to TRBD1. There are 12 residues in the CDR3. Germline assignment: CDR1 SQVTM and CDR2 ANQGSEA. After removal of 7 bases from V and 2 bases from J, the junction contained 4 bases not matched to a gene. The CDR3 DNA follows: TGCAGCGCGGGACAGAGACAAGAGACCCAGTACTTC. Translation gives CSAGQRQETQYF.

The chain employs TRBV20-1 and TRBJ2-5; tentatively, D is TRBD2 (7 bases). CDR1 DFQATT and CDR2 SNEGSKA come from the germline V gene (reference sequence). The CDR3 is 14 residues long. V was shortened by 6 bases and J by 5 bases, with 19 bases between the two germline ends. CDR3 sequence reads: CSATRGADWETQYF. The DNA of the CDR3 is TGCAGTGCCACTCGGGGGGCCGATTGGGAGACCCAGTACTTC.

The rearrangement links TRBV20-1 to TRBJ2-5, with TRBD2 matching over 10 bases. Germline CDR1 and CDR2: DFQATT and SNEGSKA (reference sequence). This CDR3 comprises 16 residues. Trimming removed 2 bases from V and 4 bases from J; junction bases left unmatched: 10. DNA of the CDR3: TGCAGTGCTAGACCTTCGTCTAGCGGGAGTAGAGAGACCCAGTACTTC. Translating gives CSARPSSSGSRETQYF.

This clonotype appeared many times. V is TRBV5-1 and J is TRBJ2-1; D ambiguous. CDR3 length equals 12 residues. Trimming pared 2 bases from V and 1 base from J, leaving 1 base between. Germline values: CDR1 SGHRS, CDR2 YFSETQ. The CDR3 bases are TGCGCCAGCAGCTTATCCTACAATGAGCAGTTCTTC. Translating gives CASSLSYNEQFF.

The chain carries TRBV18 and TRBJ2-3, with 8 bases lining up with TRBD2. Germline loops: CDR1 KGHSH, CDR2 LQKENI. The CDR3 sequence is 16 residues long. J was trimmed by 1 base and V by 4 bases; bases with no gene match: 7. The CDR3 loop is CASSLWTSMGTDTQYF. CDR3 sequence (DNA): TGTGCCAGCTCACTATGGACTAGCATGGGCACAGATACGCAGTATTTT.

With regard to this clonotype: A single base separates this from a much larger clone, so it may be a read error. The chain employs TRBV27 and TRBJ2-6; 8 bases are shared with TRBD1. From germline, CDR1 is MNHEY and CDR2 SMNVEV (reference sequence). V lost 5 bases, J lost 2 bases, and 2 bases stayed unmatched. CDR3 length equals 15 residues. The CDR3 loop reads CASSAGGTGANVLTF. For the CDR3, the DNA is TGTGCCAGCAGTGCAGGGGGCACTGGGGCCAACGTCCTGACTTTC.

The chain joins TRBV7-3 to TRBJ2-1, with D possibly matching TRBD2 (5 bases). CDR1 and CDR2 from the germline V gene are SGHTA and FQGTGA. This CDR3 comprises 15 residues. The V end lost 4 bases, the J end lost 8 bases, and 18 bases lay between the germline ends. The CDR3 coding sequence is TGTGCCAGCAGCTCGTCGGGGAACAATGTCGATGAGCAGTTCTTC. Residues: CASSSSGNNVDEQFF.